The 30 T cell receptor beta chains below were found in one sample sequenced in a study of CD8 T cells in ankylosing spondylitis. Broader study findings: Blood from ankylosing spondylitis patients appeared to carry a characteristic roughly eight-variant TCR beta motif.

These TCRs are of unknown antigen specificity. TCRdb reprocessed the 5' RACE reads with MiXCR, giving one entry per CDR3 protein. The repertoire has about 510,000 distinct CDR3 sequences, 5.3% of them found once; the top ten carry roughly 3.5%. The sequencing input was blood, either unsorted or a sorted T cell fraction (not recorded which). These receptors came from a male donor with ankylosing spondylitis.

This clonotype was counted only a few times. The CDR3, as DNA: TGTGCCAGCAGCGGTGACAGGGGAAAAGACGACGAGCAGTACTTC. This sequence encodes CASSGDRGKDDEQYF. The J gene is TRBJ2-7, the V gene TRBV2, with TRBD1 identical over 8 bases. Germline V gene sequence: CDR1 SNHLY, CDR2 FYNNEI. The CDR3 runs 15 residues. V was clipped by 6 bases and J by 5 bases; unmatched bases: 12.

This clonotype came up many times. V is TRBV20-1 and J is TRBJ2-5; 8 bases are a match to TRBD2. CDR1 and CDR2 from the germline V gene are DFQATT and SNEGSKA (reference sequence). This CDR3 spans 15 amino acids. The V segment lost 3 bases and the J segment 5 bases; nucleotides outside the gene matches: 11. This CDR3 is CSASLSLAGFETQYF. In nucleotides, the CDR3 is TGCAGTGCTAGCCTTAGCCTAGCGGGTTTTGAGACCCAGTACTTC.

This clonotype came up many times. The gene calls are TRBV5-6 and TRBJ1-1, with 10 bases fitting TRBD1. The germline V gene has CDR1 SGHDT and CDR2 YYEEEE. The CDR3 runs to 14 residues. Trimming took 4 bases from V and 3 from J; bases not matched to a gene: 3. CDR3 DNA: TGTGCCAGCAGCGACGGACAGGGGGACACTGAAGCTTTCTTT. Amino acids: CASSDGQGDTEAFF.

In its sample, this clonotype was seen a few times. Here the CDR3 DNA reads TGTGCCTGGGGAATTGGGGCCAACGTCCTGACTTTC. Its translation: CAWGIGANVLTF. The chain joins TRBV30 to TRBJ2-6; unclear D gene. Germline V gives CDR1 GTSNPN, CDR2 SVGIG (reference sequence). V shed 5 bases and J shed 3 bases, with 5 bases lying between them. CDR3 size: 12 residues.

This clonotype was seen at least ten times. CDR3 sequence: CSASSGGNEKLFF. CDR3 DNA: TGCAGTGCTAGTTCCGGGGGGAATGAAAAACTGTTTTTT. This chain joins TRBV20-1 and TRBJ1-4; a possible D gene is TRBD1 (5 bases). Germline V gene data show CDR1 as DFQATT and CDR2 as SNEGSKA (reference sequence). This CDR3 region has 13 residues. V shed 3 bases and J shed 5 bases, with 10 bases lying between them.

This clonotype came up many times. V is TRBV6-2 or TRBV6-3 and J is TRBJ2-2, with 16 positions matching TRBD2. V was pared by 5 bases and J by 4 bases, with 10 bases of the junction left unmatched. CDR1 and CDR2 from the germline V gene are MNHEY and SVGEGT. CDR3 length equals 19 residues. The CDR3 DNA is TGTGCCAGCAGTACGCCCGGGACTAGCGGGAGGGCGGGCACCGGGGAGCTGTTTTTT. Its translation: CASSTPGTSGRAGTGELFF.

This clonotype has at least ten counts. This chain's CDR3 is CASSFREGNYNEQFF. Written as DNA, the CDR3 is TGTGCCAGCAGCTTCCGGGAGGGGAACTACAATGAGCAGTTCTTC. V gene TRBV5-5 combines with J gene TRBJ2-1; the match to TRBD2 covers 8 bases. The germline gives CDR1 SGHKS, CDR2 YYEKEE (reference sequence). V was clipped by 2 bases and J by 3 bases; unmatched bases: 4. The CDR3 spans 15 residues.

This clonotype has a count of ten or more. This chain uses TRBV7-2 with TRBJ1-3, with unresolved D. Germline CDR1 reads SGHTA; CDR2 reads FQGNSA. CDR3 size: 17 residues. The V gene lost 0 bases and the J gene lost 3 bases, with 15 bases spanning the gap. DNA of the CDR3: TGTGCCAGCAGCTTAGCGCGGCCCAGTCTCGTTGGAAACACCATATATTTT. It translates to CASSLARPSLVGNTIYF.

At least ten counts were recorded for this clonotype. The rearrangement links TRBV5-5 to TRBJ1-1, with no clear D. The CDR3 totals 15 residues. Between the trimmed V and J ends, which lost 2 bases and 5 bases, there was a span of 16 bases. CDR1 is SGHKS, CDR2 YYEKEE, per germline (reference sequence). The CDR3 DNA sequence: TGTGCCAGCAGCTTTGCTCAGACAACGGGAACTGAAGCTTTCTTT. This codes for CASSFAQTTGTEAFF. The whole variable domain, remainder taken from reference TRBV5-5 and TRBJ1-1, is DAGVTQSPTHLIKTRGQQVTLRCSPISGHKSVSWYQQVLGQGPQFIFQYYEKEERGRGNFPDRFSARQFPNYSSELNVNALLLGDSALYLCASSFAQTTGTEAFFGQGTRLTVV.

This clonotype was detected many times. This rearrangement joins TRBV7-2 to TRBJ2-5; D gene unclear. This CDR3 has 12 amino acids. CDR1 and CDR2 from the germline V gene are SGHTA and FQGNSA. With 5 bases removed from V and 5 bases from J, the gap between germline ends came to 9 bases. CDR3 region: CASSSPGETQYF. In nucleotides, the CDR3 is TGTGCCAGCAGCAGCCCCGGTGAGACCCAGTACTTC.

At least ten counts were recorded for this clonotype. The chain recombines TRBV6-5 with TRBJ2-1; D may be TRBD2 (6 bases). With 0 bases removed from V and 0 bases from J, the gap between germline ends came to 15 bases. This CDR3 spans 18 amino acids. Germline loops: CDR1 MNHEY, CDR2 SVGAGI. CDR3 bases: TGTGCCAGCAGTTACTCATGGCCAGCGGGCAGCTCCTACAATGAGCAGTTCTTC. Translation gives CASSYSWPAGSSYNEQFF.

This clonotype was seen repeatedly, ten times or more. This rearrangement joins TRBV4-1 to TRBJ1-6; 11 bases fit TRBD1. This CDR3 is 16 amino acids long. After removal of 4 bases from V and 10 bases from J, the junction contained 9 bases not matched to a gene. The germline CDR1 and CDR2 sequences are MGHRA and YSYEKL. CDR3: CASSPSDRGLGSPLHF. The CDR3 bases are TGCGCCAGCAGCCCCTCGGACAGGGGGCTTGGGTCACCCCTCCACTTT.

This clonotype was recorded many times. This chain joins TRBV9 and TRBJ2-1; D unresolved. Trimming removed 0 bases at V and 4 bases at J, with 11 bases between. Germline V gives CDR1 SGDLS, CDR2 YYNGEE. The CDR3 has 15 residues. In nucleotides, the CDR3 is TGTGCCAGCAGCGTAGACGGTTTCGCTTACAATGAGCAGTTCTTC. Its translation is CASSVDGFAYNEQFF.

This clonotype was counted between two and nine times. The chain links TRBV4-3 to TRBJ2-7, with 9 bases lining up with TRBD1. The germline gives CDR1 LGHNA, CDR2 YSLEER. The CDR3 covers 14 residues. Germline trimming cut 4 bases from V and 5 bases from J; bases unmatched to any gene: 6. The CDR3 sequence is CASSLRGDRDEQYF. The CDR3 bases are TGCGCCAGCAGCCTAAGGGGGGACAGGGACGAGCAGTACTTC.

This clonotype was counted a few times. This chain uses TRBV29-1 with TRBJ1-1; no definite D call. Germline V gene data show CDR1 as SQVTM and CDR2 as ANQGSEA. The CDR3 is 12 residues long. V lost 7 bases, J lost 4 bases, and 13 bases lay in between. This chain's CDR3 is CSALVRGTEAFF. CDR3 coding DNA: TGCAGCGCCCTGGTCCGGGGCACTGAAGCTTTCTTT.

Many counts were recorded for this clonotype. As DNA, the CDR3 is TGTGCCAGCAGCTTTGGGAAAACAGGGCTTTACGAGCAGTACTTC. Translating it yields CASSFGKTGLYEQYF. The genes are TRBV5-6 and TRBJ2-7, with a possible D match to TRBD1 (6 bases). With 2 bases removed from V and 4 bases from J, the gap between germline ends came to 16 bases. The CDR3 extends over 15 amino acids. Per the germline V gene, CDR1 is SGHDT and CDR2 is YYEEEE.

This sequence joins TRBV4-3 and TRBJ2-3; the D gene is possibly TRBD2 (6 bases). Between the trimmed V and J ends, which lost 3 bases and 8 bases, there was a span of 15 bases. The CDR3 runs to 14 residues. Per germline, CDR1 LGHNA and CDR2 YSLEER. The CDR3 bases are TGCGCCAGCAGCCAGCGGGACCTCCAATCTACGCAGTATTTT. This translates into CASSQRDLQSTQYF.

This clonotype was counted at least ten times. V gene TRBV6-2 or TRBV6-3 combines with J gene TRBJ1-2, with D hard to call. This CDR3 comprises 11 residues. V lost 9 bases to trimming and J lost 4 bases, with 9 bases between them. Germline V gene lookup returns CDR1 MNHEY and CDR2 SVGEGT. The CDR3 sequence is CASSAAYGYTF. Written as DNA, the CDR3 is TGTGCCAGTTCGGCCGCCTATGGCTACACCTTC.

This clonotype came up a few times. This chain joins TRBV7-3 and TRBJ2-1, with 7 bases identical to TRBD2. This CDR3 region has 15 residues. V shed 0 bases, J shed 7 bases, and the junction held 6 bases outside the gene matches. The V gene's germline CDR1 is SGHTA and CDR2 FQGTGA. CDR3 loop: CASSLTAGDWNEQFF. DNA for the CDR3: TGTGCCAGCAGCTTAACGGCGGGGGATTGGAATGAGCAGTTCTTC. Filled out from reference TRBV7-3 and TRBJ2-1, the complete variable domain reads GAGVSQTPSNKVTEKGKYVELRCDPISGHTALYWYRQSLGQGPEFLIYFQGTGAADDSGLPNDRFFAVRPEGSVSTLKIQRTERGDSAVYLCASSLTAGDWNEQFFGPGTRLTVL.

This clonotype appeared many times. The rearrangement uses TRBV18 and TRBJ2-1; 7 nucleotides agree with TRBD2. The CDR3 runs to 13 residues. From germline, CDR1 is KGHSH and CDR2 LQKENI. J gave up 2 bases and V 10 bases, and 5 bases lay outside the gene matches. In DNA form, the CDR3 reads TGTGCCACCGTGGGGGGGACCTACAATGAGCAGTTCTTC. This translates into CATVGGTYNEQFF.

V and J are TRBV5-1 and TRBJ2-5; the D is unclear. The germline gives CDR1 SGHRS, CDR2 YFSETQ. V was shortened by 7 bases and J by 5 bases, with 12 bases between the two germline ends. The CDR3 has 12 amino acids. The CDR3 sequence: CASGRPGETQYF. In DNA form, the CDR3 reads TGCGCCAGCGGACGGCCTGGGGAGACCCAGTACTTC.

The V call is TRBV3-1, the J call TRBJ2-3; D gene unclear. This CDR3 is 12 amino acids long. V was trimmed by 5 bases and J by 8 bases, leaving 11 bases between them. Germline assignment: CDR1 LGHDT and CDR2 YNNKEL (reference sequence). The CDR3 coding sequence is TGTGCCAGCAGCATCGCAGTCGGTACGCAGTATTTT. This sequence encodes CASSIAVGTQYF.

The chain recombines TRBV12-3 or TRBV12-4 with TRBJ1-1; 10 bases are shared with TRBD1. V lost 5 bases, J lost 1 base, and 10 bases stayed unmatched. The CDR3 totals 17 residues. CDR3 in amino acids: CASSQTGTGAENTEAFF. The CDR3 nucleotides read TGTGCCAGCAGTCAAACCGGGACAGGGGCGGAGAACACTGAAGCTTTCTTT.

This clonotype has a count of ten or more. As DNA, the CDR3 is TGCGCCAGCAGCTTGGCCGCGACGCGGGACAGTCTGTTCTATGGCTACACCTTC. Protein sequence: CASSLAATRDSLFYGYTF. The chain recombines TRBV5-1 with TRBJ1-2, with 7 bases aligning to TRBD1. The V gene's germline CDR1 is SGHRS and CDR2 YFSETQ. CDR3 length: 18 amino acids. V gave up 0 bases and J gave up 4 bases; unmatched junction bases: 15. Drawing the rest from reference TRBV5-1 and TRBJ1-2, the complete variable domain is KAGVTQTPRYLIKTRGQQVTLSCSPISGHRSVSWYQQTPGQGLQFLFEYFSETQRNKGNFPGRFSGRQFSNSRSEMNVSTLELGDSALYLCASSLAATRDSLFYGYTFGSGTRLTVV.

This clonotype was observed many times. The V and J genes are TRBV4-2 and TRBJ1-3; possible D gene TRBD1, 5 bases. CDR3 length equals 13 residues. Germline CDR1 LGHNA, CDR2 YNFKEQ. The V end lost 1 base, the J end lost 4 bases, and 5 bases lay between the germline ends. CDR3 sequence (DNA): TGTGCCAGCAGCCAAGGGACAGGAAACACCATATATTTT. Protein sequence: CASSQGTGNTIYF.

V is TRBV7-2 and J is TRBJ2-1; D uncertain. The V gene's germline CDR1 is SGHTA and CDR2 FQGNSA. This CDR3 region has 10 residues. V gave up 2 bases and J gave up 10 bases, with 3 bases separating them. The CDR3 reads CASSLMEQFF. CDR3 nucleotides: TGTGCCAGCAGCTTAATGGAGCAGTTCTTC.

This clonotype was counted at least ten times. The chain combines TRBV20-1 with TRBJ2-3; 9 bases match TRBD2. Per germline, CDR1 DFQATT and CDR2 SNEGSKA (reference sequence). The CDR3 is 14 amino acids. The CDR3 DNA reads TGCAGCCTGATATTAGCGGGAGGCACAGATACGCAGTATTTT. It encodes CSLILAGGTDTQYF.

The V and J genes are TRBV6-5 and TRBJ2-7; no reliable D call. With 0 bases removed from V and 2 bases from J, the gap between germline ends came to 5 bases. The CDR3 sequence is 13 residues long. Per germline, CDR1 MNHEY and CDR2 SVGAGI. The CDR3 bases are TGTGCCAGCAGTTACTCGGCACCCTACGAGCAGTACTTC. Translating it yields CASSYSAPYEQYF.

This clonotype was counted ten times or more. The CDR3 spells CASSYVEGPYEQYF. The CDR3 DNA follows: TGTGCCAGCAGTTATGTCGAGGGGCCTTACGAGCAGTACTTC. The chain joins TRBV6-5 to TRBJ2-7; either TRBD1 or TRBD2 may supply D (5 bases each). The CDR3 loop spans 14 amino acids. Germline CDR1 is MNHEY and CDR2 is SVGAGI. V shed 3 bases and J shed 4 bases, with 13 bases lying between them.

This clonotype has ten or more counts. The chain is built from TRBV6-5 and TRBJ2-7, with 7 bases matching TRBD2. The CDR3 sequence is 16 residues long. CDR1 is MNHEY and CDR2 is SVGAGI in the germline V gene. V trimming: 5 bases; J trimming: 2 bases; junction bases outside the gene matches: 12. The DNA for the CDR3 is TGTGCCAGCAGTCACCCGGGGAGCGGGGAACCCTACGAGCAGTACTTC. As protein: CASSHPGSGEPYEQYF.